Many counts were recorded for the clone carrying this T cell receptor beta chain. The antigen remains unidentified. It was RNA transcripts that yielded the amplified TCR beta CDR3 regions. The HTBI primer set served for first-round RT-PCR of the TCR CDR3. In TCRdb, the multiplex PCR reads were re-called with MiXCR into one record per CDR3 protein. The data contain 460,000 or so distinct CDR3 sequences, approximately 15% of them singletons. The data originate from a study of T cells in Graves' hyperthyroidism and ophthalmopathy. Study-level points and caveats: The model anticipated ophthalmopathy a median about 7.1 months pre-onset.

With a duration under 2 months, the hyperthyroidism was newly diagnosed in patients aged 18 to 65. The PBMCs were taken from around 9.1 ml of fresh peripheral blood. The CDR3 runs to 12 residues. Trimming stripped 7 bases from V and 7 bases from J, with 16 bases between. Looked up from germline, CDR1 is SQVTM and CDR2 is ANQGSEA. The clonotype originates from a woman between 18 and 29 years old with Graves' hyperthyroidism. Specimen: blood. The V and J genes are TRBV29-1 and TRBJ1-2; D is possibly TRBD1 (6 bases). Here the CDR3 reads CSASRGAIGYTF. For the CDR3, the DNA is TGCAGCGCCTCCCGGGGGGCAATTGGCTACACCTTC.